This is a list of T cell receptor beta chains from one sample in a study of T cell repertoires in cytomegalovirus infection. TCRdb reprocessed the reads via MiXCR and lists one record per CDR3 protein. This table holds roughly 640,000 distinct CDR3 sequences, about 24% found once. The sequenced sample consisted of CD8+ T cells from PBMCs. The receptor set was obtained from a human donor in good health (CMV status not recorded). Some clones in this sample may be carry-over from other donors' samples. The CDR3 runs from the conserved cysteine through the conserved F or W. A D gene is named only where the DNA matches it firmly. Only some rows state a clone size, as once, few, many or a class for expanded clones.

TRBV20-1	.	TRBJ2-1	TRBD2	CSTRDLVTSGVYNEQFF	TGCAGTACTAGAGACCTTGTGACTAGCGGGGTTTACAATGAGCAGTTCTTC
TRBV28	.	TRBJ2-4	.	CASRAGRLYF	TGTGCCAGCAGGGCTGGTAGGCTGTACTTC
TRBV7-6	.	TRBJ2-6	TRBD1	CASSRAAWTGVSGANVLTF	TGTGCCAGCAGCCGGGCTGCTTGGACAGGGGTCTCTGGGGCCAACGTCCTGACTTTC
TRBV14	.	TRBJ2-7	.	CASSQDRTDEQYF	TGTGCCAGCAGCCAAGATAGGACGGACGAGCAGTACTTC
TRBV7-9	many	TRBJ1-1	.	CASSLAYGLNTEAFF	TGTGCCAGCAGCTTAGCGTACGGACTGAACACTGAAGCTTTCTTT
TRBV12-3/TRBV12-4	few	TRBJ1-3	.	CASRLGHSGNTIYF	TGTGCCAGCAGACTGGGGCACTCTGGAAACACCATATATTTT
TRBV3-1	few	TRBJ1-1	.	CASSPYYRAGNTEAFF	TGTGCCAGCAGCCCATACTACAGGGCGGGGAACACTGAAGCTTTCTTT
TRBV7-9	.	TRBJ2-3	.	CASSSPSSPGREGTQYF	TGTGCCAGCAGCTCCCCCTCGTCGCCAGGGCGGGAAGGTACGCAGTATTTT
TRBV29-1	.	TRBJ2-7	.	CSVTGRLYEQYF	TGCAGCGTCACGGGACGACTCTACGAGCAGTACTTC
TRBV7-6	many	TRBJ2-7	.	CASSRDFHEQYF	TGTGCCAGCAGCCGGGATTTCCACGAGCAGTACTTC
TRBV27	few	TRBJ2-4	TRBD1	CASSLSMGTVKNIQYF	TGTGCCAGCAGTTTATCGATGGGGACAGTAAAAAACATTCAGTACTTC
TRBV28	.	TRBJ1-1	.	CATLGGSYTEAFF	TGTGCCACCCTCGGGGGAAGCTACACTGAAGCTTTCTTT
TRBV7-9	.	TRBJ1-2	.	CASTPPPVGISNYGYTF	TGTGCCAGCACCCCCCCGCCCGTTGGGATATCTAACTATGGCTACACCTTC
TRBV7-9	.	TRBJ1-2	.	CASSLPGNRLYGYTF	TGTGCCAGCAGCTTACCCGGGAACAGGCTCTATGGCTACACCTTC
TRBV6-1	.	TRBJ2-1	.	CASRVWIDSGQFF	TGTGCCAGCAGGGTCTGGATAGATTCTGGGCAGTTCTTC
TRBV20-1	few	TRBJ2-7	.	CSARDLSGISYEQYF	TGCAGTGCTAGAGATTTAAGTGGGATCTCCTACGAGCAGTACTTC
TRBV2	.	TRBJ2-1	TRBD1	CATLNWDRAYNEQFF	TGTGCCACCTTGAACTGGGACAGGGCTTACAATGAGCAGTTCTTC
TRBV6-5	.	TRBJ1-5	.	CASSYYGAGQPQHF	TGTGCCAGCAGTTACTATGGGGCGGGTCAGCCCCAGCATTTT
TRBV20-1	.	TRBJ2-1	.	CSAVAGGPYNEQFF	TGCAGTGCTGTGGCGGGCGGGCCCTACAATGAGCAGTTCTTC
TRBV28	few	TRBJ2-1	.	CASSVSAGDDNEQFF	TGTGCCAGCAGTGTTAGCGCAGGGGATGACAATGAGCAGTTCTTC
TRBV6-2/TRBV6-3	few	TRBJ2-3	.	CASTLGLVMPQYF	TGTGCCAGCACCCTGGGTCTAGTCATGCCGCAGTATTTT
TRBV19	.	TRBJ1-1	TRBD1	CASSHDRAFETNTEAFF	TGTGCCAGTAGCCACGACAGGGCCTTCGAAACGAACACTGAAGCTTTCTTT
TRBV6-5	few	TRBJ1-2	.	CASREGLNYGYTF	TGTGCCAGCCGGGAGGGGCTCAACTATGGCTACACCTTC
TRBV7-9	.	TRBJ2-1	.	CASSMGPHNEQFF	TGTGCCAGCAGCATGGGCCCCCACAATGAGCAGTTCTTC
TRBV5-1	.	TRBJ2-7	TRBD1	CASHPGTGAPYEQYF	TGCGCCAGCCACCCCGGGACAGGGGCCCCCTACGAGCAGTACTTC
TRBV4-1	many	TRBJ1-5	.	CASSQEESGDYSNQPQHF	TGCGCCAGCAGCCAAGAAGAGTCAGGAGATTATAGCAATCAGCCCCAGCATTTT
TRBV27	.	TRBJ2-3	.	CASSLSVSEYTDTQYF	TGTGCCAGCAGTTTATCGGTTAGCGAGTACACAGATACGCAGTATTTT
TRBV7-2	many	TRBJ2-3	TRBD2	CASSRLGGKDTQYF	TGTGCCAGCAGCCGCTTGGGGGGGAAAGATACGCAGTATTTT
TRBV4-1	.	TRBJ2-3	.	CASSQGAAGRTDTQYF	TGCGCCAGCAGCCAAGGGGCGGCAGGCCGCACAGATACGCAGTATTTT
TRBV6-2/TRBV6-3	once	TRBJ1-2	.	CASSPRSNGYTF	TGTGCCAGCAGTCCGCGATCAAATGGCTACACCTTC
TRBV7-9	.	TRBJ2-6	TRBD1	CASSPNLEGSQTGVRGSGANVLTF	TGTGCCAGCAGCCCAAACTTAGAAGGTTCACAAACAGGGGTGAGAGGCTCTGGGGCCAACGTCCTGACTTTC
TRBV7-9	many	TRBJ2-1	TRBD1	CASSSDWDRPNEQFF	TGTGCCAGCAGCTCCGATTGGGACAGGCCAAATGAGCAGTTCTTC
TRBV6-6	.	TRBJ2-7	TRBD1	CASSTGTGNGEQYF	TGTGCCAGCAGTACCGGGACAGGGAACGGTGAGCAGTACTTC
TRBV5-1	many	TRBJ2-3	TRBD2	CASSLRTSGGTDTQYF	TGCGCCAGCAGCTTGAGGACTAGCGGGGGTACAGATACGCAGTATTTT
TRBV20-1	few	TRBJ1-4	TRBD1	CSAISGGKANEKLFF	TGCAGTGCTATATCAGGGGGAAAAGCTAATGAAAAACTGTTTTTT
TRBV7-9	few	TRBJ1-2	TRBD1	CASSSRTGGRLDGYTF	TGTGCCAGCAGCTCCAGGACAGGGGGAAGGTTGGATGGCTACACCTTC
TRBV25-1	few	TRBJ2-5	.	CASSETNRNQETQYF	TGTGCCAGCAGTGAAACAAACAGGAACCAAGAGACCCAGTACTTC
TRBV28	few	TRBJ1-1	.	CASSPPVYDGNTEAFF	TGTGCCAGCAGTCCCCCCGTTTATGACGGTAACACTGAAGCTTTCTTT
TRBV20-1	few	TRBJ2-1	TRBD2	CSARDYGTSGVLEQFF	TGCAGTGCTAGAGACTACGGGACTAGCGGGGTGCTTGAGCAGTTCTTC
TRBV27	many	TRBJ1-5	.	CASSRSGPAVQPQHF	TGTGCCAGCAGCCGATCGGGGCCAGCCGTTCAGCCCCAGCATTTT
TRBV24-1	.	TRBJ2-3	.	CAIRDMGTDTQYF	TGTGCCATCCGGGACATGGGCACAGATACGCAGTATTTT
TRBV10-3	.	TRBJ1-4	.	CAISESRQAFNEKLFF	TGTGCCATCAGTGAGTCGAGACAGGCCTTCAATGAAAAACTGTTTTTT
TRBV7-8	few	TRBJ2-2	.	CASSLNMFANTGELFF	TGTGCCAGCAGCCTGAACATGTTCGCGAACACCGGGGAGCTGTTTTTT
TRBV6-5	few	TRBJ2-7	.	CASSYSAGTKYEQYF	TGTGCCAGCAGTTACTCCGCCGGGACAAAATACGAGCAGTACTTC
TRBV19	few	TRBJ2-1	TRBD2	CASSIDGGVAYNEQFF	TGTGCCAGTAGTATAGATGGGGGGGTGGCCTACAATGAGCAGTTCTTC
TRBV19	.	TRBJ2-1	TRBD2	CASSIVLAAGAYNEQFF	TGTGCCAGTAGTATAGTCCTCGCGGCGGGGGCCTACAATGAGCAGTTCTTC
TRBV7-9	many	TRBJ1-2	.	CASSSDTMIRGYTF	TGTGCCAGCAGCTCGGACACAATGATCCGCGGCTACACCTTC
TRBV14	few	TRBJ1-5	.	CASSPRVDQPQHF	TGTGCCAGCAGCCCCAGGGTCGATCAGCCCCAGCATTTT
TRBV19	few	TRBJ2-7	.	CASSPGTSLHEQYF	TGTGCCAGTAGTCCTGGGACTTCCCTCCACGAGCAGTACTTC
TRBV5-1	.	TRBJ2-1	TRBD2	CASSPRELAGFNEQFF	TGCGCCAGCAGCCCTAGGGAACTAGCGGGGTTTAATGAGCAGTTCTTC
TRBV7-9	few	TRBJ2-7	TRBD2	CASIGTSGGRSSYEQYF	TGTGCCAGCATCGGGACTAGCGGGGGCCGGAGCTCCTACGAGCAGTACTTC
TRBV12-3/TRBV12-4	.	TRBJ2-3	.	CASSYPGDTDTQYF	TGTGCCAGCAGTTACCCGGGGGACACAGATACGCAGTATTTT
TRBV7-3	.	TRBJ1-1	.	CASMTPLDREAFF	TGTGCCAGTATGACCCCGCTCGATCGGGAAGCTTTCTTT
TRBV7-9	.	TRBJ2-1	TRBD1	CASSLRDREGNEQFF	TGTGCCAGCAGCTTAAGGGACAGGGAGGGCAATGAGCAGTTCTTC
TRBV6-2/TRBV6-3	once	TRBJ2-1	.	CAGSLFAGPSYNEQFF	TGTGCCGGCAGTTTGTTTGCGGGGCCCTCCTACAATGAGCAGTTCTTC
TRBV4-1	few	TRBJ2-5	TRBD1	CASSQARTGQETQYF	TGTGCCAGCAGCCAAGCCCGGACAGGGCAAGAGACCCAGTACTTC
TRBV7-9	.	TRBJ1-4	.	CASSLSPQGLDEKLFF	TGTGCCAGCAGCTTAAGCCCCCAGGGGCTTGATGAAAAACTGTTTTTT
TRBV7-2	many	TRBJ2-1	TRBD2	CASSSTASGGAGYNEQFF	TGTGCCAGCAGCTCGACCGCTAGCGGGGGGGCGGGATACAATGAGCAGTTCTTC